These 31 T cell receptor beta chains were all obtained from the same sample, sequenced in a study of CD8+ T cells in alopecia areata (dated by TCRdb to the late 2010s). Library method: the immunoSEQ multiplex PCR assay. RNA was extracted from all samples and reverse transcribed into cDNA as template for TCR sequencing. In TCRdb, the immuneACCESS table is reduced to in-frame sequences with V and J assigned. These tables do not hold every clone; where another copy was compared, an unresolved V gene accounts for under half, and the others remain unexplained. Recorded for this sample are about 130,000 clones; approximately 49% of them occurred a single time. The ten biggest clones cover around a sixth of the sample. The time point label for this specimen denotes: baseline before oral tofacitinib. The sequences come from CD8+ T cells sorted from blood, collected at week 0. These receptors came from a human donor with alopecia areata.

V gene TRBV7-9 combines with J gene TRBJ2-2; D ambiguous. The CDR3 is 12 amino acids. The V gene lost 4 bases and the J gene lost 4 bases, with 4 bases spanning the gap. The germline CDR1 and CDR2 sequences are SEHNR and FQNEAQ (reference sequence). CDR3 coding DNA: TGTGCCAGCAGCTCTAGCACCGGGGAGCTGTTTTTT. Translated, it gives CASSSSTGELFF.

V and J are TRBV30 and TRBJ1-2; D unclear. This CDR3 spans 11 amino acids. The V gene lost 8 bases and the J gene lost 5 bases, with 12 bases spanning the gap. Germline CDR1 GTSNPN, CDR2 SVGIG (reference sequence). The CDR3 loop reads CARSGRYGYTF. The CDR3, as DNA: TGTGCCCGCTCCGGACGATATGGCTACACCTTC. The full variable domain, in which reference TRBV30 and TRBJ1-2 provide the parts outside the CDR3, is SQTIHQWPATLVQPVGSPLSLECTVEGTSNPNLYWYRQAAGRGLQLLFYSVGIGQISSEVPQNLSASRPQDRQFILSSKKLLLSDSGFYLCARSGRYGYTFGSGTRLTVV.

The rearrangement uses TRBV29-1 and TRBJ2-7; 8 bases are shared with TRBD2. The CDR3 is made up of 14 amino acids. The ends lost 3 bases at V and 1 base at J; junction bases unmatched: 5. Looked up from germline, CDR1 is SQVTM and CDR2 is ANQGSEA. The CDR3 DNA reads TGCAGCGTTGAGATTCCGGGGGGGTCCTACGAGCAGTACTTC. As protein: CSVEIPGGSYEQYF.

The chain has TRBV30 and TRBJ1-2, with D possibly matching TRBD1 (6 bases). The CDR3 consists of 12 residues. Germline CDR1 and CDR2: GTSNPN and SVGIG (reference sequence). Trimming shortened V by 2 bases and J by 4 bases, and 8 bases separated the two germline ends. CDR3: CAWSPDSYGYTF. Here the CDR3 DNA reads TGTGCCTGGAGTCCGGACAGCTATGGCTACACCTTC.

The chain carries TRBV19 and TRBJ2-1, with 7 bases matching TRBD2. The CDR3 spans 16 residues. Per the germline V gene, CDR1 is LNHDA and CDR2 is SQIVND (reference sequence). V gave up 7 bases and J gave up 7 bases; unmatched junction bases: 16. As DNA, the CDR3 is TGTGCCAGTACTCGGGGAGGGGAGGGACTTACTAATGAGCAGTTCTTC. Encoded protein: CASTRGGEGLTNEQFF.

This chain connects TRBV5-1 to TRBJ1-1; 7 nucleotides align to TRBD1. This CDR3 is built from 13 residues. Germline CDR1 is SGHRS and CDR2 is YFSETQ. Losses at the gene ends were 2 bases for V and 6 bases for J; bases not matched to a gene: 4. The CDR3 reads CASSLLTGSEAFF. The DNA of the CDR3 is TGCGCCAGCAGCTTACTGACAGGGTCTGAAGCTTTCTTT. The complete variable domain, with remaining parts taken from reference TRBV5-1 and TRBJ1-1, reads KAGVTQTPRYLIKTRGQQVTLSCSPISGHRSVSWYQQTPGQGLQFLFEYFSETQRNKGNFPGRFSGRQFSNSRSEMNVSTLELGDSALYLCASSLLTGSEAFFGQGTRLTVV.

There are a few counts of this clone. This chain connects TRBV27 to TRBJ2-5; 10 positions match TRBD2. J lost 2 bases, V lost 5 bases, and 5 bases had no gene match. The CDR3 has 15 residues. The germline V gene encodes CDR1 MNHEY and CDR2 SMNVEV (reference sequence). CDR3 in amino acids: CASSLAGAPQETQYF. The CDR3 region has the DNA TGTGCCAGCAGTCTAGCGGGGGCTCCTCAAGAGACCCAGTACTTC.

This clone was seen more than once but under ten times. This rearrangement joins TRBV29-1 to TRBJ2-7; D not certain. V lost 4 bases and J lost 7, with 17 bases in between. This CDR3 region has 13 residues. Per the germline V gene, CDR1 is SQVTM and CDR2 is ANQGSEA. CDR3: CSVVSGTSREQYF. The CDR3 nucleotides read TGCAGCGTTGTGTCCGGCACGTCTAGAGAGCAGTACTTC.

The CDR3 nucleotides read TGTGCCAGCAGTTTGAGGGGATTCAATCAGCCCCAGCATTTT. Its protein product is CASSLRGFNQPQHF. The V gene is TRBV27, the J gene TRBJ1-5; D possibly corresponds to TRBD1 (5 bases). The CDR3 covers 14 residues. Trimming shortened V by 3 bases and J by 3 bases, and 9 bases separated the two germline ends. CDR1 MNHEY and CDR2 SMNVEV come from the germline V gene (reference sequence).

This clone was seen more than once but under ten times. The V and J genes are TRBV2 and TRBJ2-5; 10 bases line up with TRBD2. Per the germline V gene, CDR1 is SNHLY and CDR2 is FYNNEI. This CDR3 has 12 amino acids. Unmatched junction bases numbered 4, after V lost 10 bases and J lost 5 bases. In DNA, the CDR3 is TGTGCCATTCTAGCGGGGGATGAGACCCAGTACTTC. It yields the protein CAILAGDETQYF.

The genes are TRBV6-5 and TRBJ2-5; unclear D gene. The CDR3 runs to 14 residues. The V gene lost 4 bases and the J gene lost 5 bases, with 14 bases spanning the gap. The V gene's germline CDR1 is MNHEY and CDR2 SVGAGI. CDR3: CASSSPLGEETQYF. In DNA, the CDR3 is TGTGCCAGCAGTTCTCCCTTGGGTGAGGAGACCCAGTACTTC.

The sample holds a few counts of this clone. Other DNA sequences in this specimen translate into the identical CDR3. CDR3 DNA sequence: TGTGCCAGCAGTTACTCGTTAGACAGAGGGAACACTGAAGCTTTCTTT. Translation: CASSYSLDRGNTEAFF. This sequence joins TRBV6-5 and TRBJ1-1; perhaps TRBD1 as D (5 bases). The CDR3 has 16 amino acids. Germline assignment: CDR1 MNHEY and CDR2 SVGAGI. The ends were cut back, 0 bases at V and 1 base at J, with 12 bases in the middle.

The chain joins TRBV7-2 to TRBJ2-3, with D possibly called TRBD1 or TRBD2 (5 bases each). Trimming removed 7 bases from V and 0 bases from J, with 14 bases in between. The CDR3 loop spans 15 amino acids. Germline lookup yields CDR1 SGHTA and CDR2 FQGNSA. The CDR3 region has the DNA TGTGCCAGCATCCCGGGACCGCGAAGCACAGATACGCAGTATTTT. Translation gives CASIPGPRSTDTQYF. The full variable domain, rest sourced from reference TRBV7-2 and TRBJ2-3, is GAGVSQSPSNKVTEKGKDVELRCDPISGHTALYWYRQSLGQGLEFLIYFQGNSAPDKSGLPSDRFSAERTGGSVSTLTIQRTQQEDSAVYLCASIPGPRSTDTQYFGPGTRLTVL.

There are a few counts of this clone. The chain has TRBV29-1 and TRBJ2-7, with 8 positions matching TRBD2. The trim removed 4 bases at V and 4 bases at J, leaving 6 bases unmatched. Germline V gene data show CDR1 as SQVTM and CDR2 as ANQGSEA. CDR3 length: 13 residues. For the CDR3, the DNA is TGCAGCGTTGGTGTTAGCGGGGAGTACGAGCAGTACTTC. Translation gives CSVGVSGEYEQYF.

The CDR3 here is CSSTGVLDTEAFF. In nucleotides, the CDR3 is TGCAGCTCCACAGGGGTGTTGGACACTGAAGCTTTCTTT. The chain employs TRBV29-1 and TRBJ1-1, with 7 bases matching TRBD1. The CDR3 is 13 residues long. From germline, CDR1 is SQVTM and CDR2 ANQGSEA. J was trimmed by 3 bases and V by 8 bases; bases with no gene match: 9.

This chain links TRBV4-1 with TRBJ1-2; D is perhaps TRBD1 (5 bases). CDR3 size: 15 residues. Germline CDR1 and CDR2: MGHRA and YSYEKL. V was pared by 1 base and J by 4 bases, with 13 bases between. The CDR3 DNA follows: TGCGCCAGCAGCCAAGCTCTGGGGCACGGCTATGGCTACACCTTC. Residues: CASSQALGHGYGYTF.

This clone was seen repeatedly, ten times or more. The chain employs TRBV9 and TRBJ1-5; 8 positions match TRBD1. Germline V gives CDR1 SGDLS, CDR2 YYNGEE. This CDR3 spans 14 amino acids. V trimming: 4 bases; J trimming: 10 bases; junction bases outside the gene matches: 10. CDR3 sequence: CASSLTGGGNPQHF. The CDR3 region has the DNA TGTGCCAGCAGCTTAACAGGGGGGGGAAACCCCCAGCATTTT.

V usage is TRBV5-6 and J usage is TRBJ2-1, with 7 bases matching TRBD1. The CDR3 totals 13 residues. Germline CDR1 reads SGHDT; CDR2 reads YYEEEE. V shed 0 bases, J shed 9 bases, and the junction held 3 bases outside the gene matches. CDR3 bases: TGTGCCAGCAGCTTGGGACAGGGCAGTGAGCAGTTCTTC. This encodes CASSLGQGSEQFF.

This clone showed up just a few times. The V gene is TRBV2, the J gene TRBJ1-2; no clear D. The germline gives CDR1 SNHLY, CDR2 FYNNEI. The CDR3 sequence is 13 residues long. Trimming took off 6 bases at V and 4 bases at J, with 12 bases between the two ends. The CDR3 protein is CASRVEARYGYTF. CDR3 bases: TGTGCCAGCAGGGTTGAGGCTCGCTATGGCTACACCTTC.

The rearrangement links TRBV12-5 to TRBJ1-5; D may be TRBD1 (5 bases). Germline CDR1 LGHNT, CDR2 FRNRAP. The CDR3 sequence is 15 residues long. Trimming left V 1 base short and J 0 bases short, with 7 bases between. The CDR3 sequence: CASGLDGGSNQPQHF. The CDR3 DNA sequence: TGTGCTAGTGGTTTGGACGGGGGTAGCAATCAGCCCCAGCATTTT. Full variable domain (rest looked up from reference TRBV12-5 and TRBJ1-5): DARVTQTPRHKVTEMGQEVTMRCQPILGHNTVFWYRQTMMQGLELLAYFRNRAPLDDSGMPKDRFSAEMPDATLATLKIQPSEPRDSAVYFCASGLDGGSNQPQHFGDGTRLSIL.

This clone was seen more than once but under ten times. The rearrangement links TRBV2 to TRBJ2-1; D ambiguous. The V end lost 8 bases, the J end lost 6 bases, and 14 bases lay between the germline ends. Germline V lookup: CDR1 SNHLY, CDR2 FYNNEI. This CDR3 is built from 13 residues. CDR3 nucleotide sequence: TGTGCCAGCGGTTACGGACCCCCCAATGAGCAGTTCTTC. It translates to CASGYGPPNEQFF.

This chain uses TRBV25-1 with TRBJ1-1; no firm D call. Germline V gene lookup returns CDR1 MGHDK and CDR2 SYGVNS. This CDR3 has 11 amino acids. Trimming removed 5 bases from V and 5 bases from J, with 6 bases in between. CDR3 in DNA: TGTGCCAGCAGTTCGGGGACTGAAGCTTTCTTT. This sequence encodes CASSSGTEAFF.

The V call is TRBV7-9, the J call TRBJ1-2; D is unresolved. This CDR3 has 12 amino acids. The V end was cut by 3 bases, the J end by 8 bases, with 10 bases between. Germline loops: CDR1 SEHNR, CDR2 FQNEAQ (reference sequence). The DNA for the CDR3 is TGTGCCAGCAGCTTGATGACCGCGGGCTACACCTTC. It specifies CASSLMTAGYTF. Together with reference TRBV7-9 and TRBJ1-2, the CDR3 gives the full variable domain: DTGVSQNPRHKITKRGQNVTFRCDPISEHNRLYWYRQTLGQGPEFLTYFQNEAQLEKSRLLSDRFSAERPKGSFSTLEIQRTEQGDSAMYLCASSLMTAGYTFGSGTRLTVV.

The count of this clone is one. The chain has TRBV7-9 and TRBJ2-3; 8 positions match TRBD2. The CDR3 runs 15 residues. Germline trimming cut 4 bases from V and 2 bases from J; bases unmatched to any gene: 5. In germline, CDR1 is SEHNR, CDR2 FQNEAQ (reference sequence). Written as DNA, the CDR3 is TGTGCCAGCAGCTCTATAGCGGGGATCACAGATACGCAGTATTTT. Protein sequence: CASSSIAGITDTQYF.

The J gene is TRBJ1-4, the V gene TRBV4-1; D uncertain. Trimming pared 1 base from V and 10 bases from J, leaving 4 bases between. Germline V gene sequence: CDR1 MGHRA, CDR2 YSYEKL. The CDR3 loop spans 11 amino acids. The CDR3, as DNA: TGCGCCAGCAGCCAAGGGGTAAAACTGTTTTTT. Encoded protein: CASSQGVKLFF.

The chain combines TRBV27 with TRBJ1-1; D perhaps matches TRBD1 (6 bases). Germline V gene lookup returns CDR1 MNHEY and CDR2 SMNVEV (reference sequence). V lost 6 bases and J lost 9, with 14 bases in between. This CDR3 is built from 12 residues. CDR3 residues: CASRGGAAQAFF. DNA of the CDR3: TGTGCCAGCAGGGGGGGGGCCGCTCAAGCTTTCTTT.

The rearrangement links TRBV6-5 to TRBJ2-1; D call uncertain. The CDR3 is made up of 13 amino acids. The V gene lost 11 bases and the J gene lost 8 bases, with 19 bases spanning the gap. Germline V CDR1 and CDR2: MNHEY, SVGAGI. The CDR3 region has the DNA TGTGCCGCCGGCGCACTACGGCTGGATGAGCAGTTCTTC. Translation: CAAGALRLDEQFF.

The chain employs TRBV29-1 and TRBJ2-7, with 8 positions matching TRBD1. CDR3 length equals 12 residues. V dropped 7 bases and J dropped 3; count of bases not matched to a gene: 5. Germline CDR1 and CDR2: SQVTM and ANQGSEA. CDR3 sequence reads: CSALTGGYEQYF. CDR3 DNA: TGCAGCGCCTTAACAGGGGGCTACGAGCAGTACTTC.

The chain joins TRBV29-1 to TRBJ2-1; possible D gene TRBD1, 5 bases. Germline-derived CDR1 and CDR2 are SQVTM and ANQGSEA. The V gene lost 4 bases and the J gene lost 1 base, with 11 bases spanning the gap. CDR3 length equals 14 residues. The CDR3 loop reads CSVVLTESYNEQFF. CDR3 in DNA: TGCAGCGTTGTTTTGACAGAATCCTACAATGAGCAGTTCTTC.

This clone has more than one count but fewer than ten. V is TRBV29-1 and J is TRBJ2-2; perhaps TRBD2 as D (5 bases). This CDR3 contains 12 residues. The germline V gene encodes CDR1 SQVTM and CDR2 ANQGSEA. The V end was cut by 0 bases, the J end by 6 bases, with 5 bases between. CDR3 in DNA: TGCAGCGTTGAAGAGGAGGCCGGGGAGCTGTTTTTT. It is translated as CSVEEEAGELFF.

V usage is TRBV4-3 and J usage is TRBJ2-3, with 9 bases identical to TRBD2. Germline assignment: CDR1 LGHNA and CDR2 YSLEER. CDR3 length equals 15 residues. V lost 3 bases, J lost 4 bases, and 5 bases stayed unmatched. The CDR3 here is CASSQDCGGADTQYF. The CDR3 DNA reads TGCGCCAGCAGCCAGGACTGCGGGGGGGCAGATACGCAGTATTTT.